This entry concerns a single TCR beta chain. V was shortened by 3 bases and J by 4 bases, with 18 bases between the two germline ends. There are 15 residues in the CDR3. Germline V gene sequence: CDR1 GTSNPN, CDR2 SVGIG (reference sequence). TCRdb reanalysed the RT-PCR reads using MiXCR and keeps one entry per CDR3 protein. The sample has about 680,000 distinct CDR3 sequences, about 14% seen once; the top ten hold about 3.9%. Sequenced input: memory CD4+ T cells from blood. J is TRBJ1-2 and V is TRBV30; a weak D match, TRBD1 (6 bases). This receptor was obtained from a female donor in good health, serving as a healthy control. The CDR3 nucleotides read TGTGCCTGGAGAAGGTCAGGGGTCGTGGGCTATGGCTACACCTTC. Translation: CAWRRSGVVGYGYTF.